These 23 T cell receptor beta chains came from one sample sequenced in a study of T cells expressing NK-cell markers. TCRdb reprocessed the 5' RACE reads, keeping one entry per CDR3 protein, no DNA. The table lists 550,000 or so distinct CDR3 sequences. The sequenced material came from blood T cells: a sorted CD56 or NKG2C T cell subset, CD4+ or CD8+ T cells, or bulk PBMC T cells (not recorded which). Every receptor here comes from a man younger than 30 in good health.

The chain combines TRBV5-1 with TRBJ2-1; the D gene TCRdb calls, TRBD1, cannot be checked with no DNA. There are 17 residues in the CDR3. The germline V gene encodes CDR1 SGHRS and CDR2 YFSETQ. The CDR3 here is CASSPQIGTGTYNEQFF.

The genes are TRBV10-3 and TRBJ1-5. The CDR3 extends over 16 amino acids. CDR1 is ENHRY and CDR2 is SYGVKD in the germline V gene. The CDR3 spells CAISEGAGTLNQPQHF.

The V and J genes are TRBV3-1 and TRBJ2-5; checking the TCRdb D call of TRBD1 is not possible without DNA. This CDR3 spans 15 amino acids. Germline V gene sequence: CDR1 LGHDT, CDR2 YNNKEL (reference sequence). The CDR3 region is CATSRGTGYQETQYF.

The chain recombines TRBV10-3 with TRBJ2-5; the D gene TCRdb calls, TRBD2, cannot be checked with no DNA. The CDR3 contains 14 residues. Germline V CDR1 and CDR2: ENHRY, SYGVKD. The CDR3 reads CAISTSGAEETQYF.

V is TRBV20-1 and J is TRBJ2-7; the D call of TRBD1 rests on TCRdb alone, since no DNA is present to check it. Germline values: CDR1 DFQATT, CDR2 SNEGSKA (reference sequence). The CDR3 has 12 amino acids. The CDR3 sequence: CSANPGHNEQYF.

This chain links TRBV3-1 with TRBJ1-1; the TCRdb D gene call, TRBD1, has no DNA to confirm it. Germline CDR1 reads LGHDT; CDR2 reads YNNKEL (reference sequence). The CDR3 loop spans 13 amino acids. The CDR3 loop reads CASSQAGDSGAFF.

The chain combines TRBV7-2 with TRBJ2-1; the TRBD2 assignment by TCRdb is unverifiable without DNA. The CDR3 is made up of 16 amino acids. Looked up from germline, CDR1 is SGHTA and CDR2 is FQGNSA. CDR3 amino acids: CASSPASGRSYNEQFF. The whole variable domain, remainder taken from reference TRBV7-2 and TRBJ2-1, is GAGVSQSPSNKVTEKGKDVELRCDPISGHTALYWYRQSLGQGLEFLIYFQGNSAPDKSGLPSDRFSAERTGGSVSTLTIQRTQQEDSAVYLCASSPASGRSYNEQFFGPGTRLTVL.

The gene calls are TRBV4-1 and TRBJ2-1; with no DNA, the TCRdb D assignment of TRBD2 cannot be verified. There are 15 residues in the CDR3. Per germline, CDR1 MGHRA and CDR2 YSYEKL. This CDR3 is CASSQDPGLVGEQFF.

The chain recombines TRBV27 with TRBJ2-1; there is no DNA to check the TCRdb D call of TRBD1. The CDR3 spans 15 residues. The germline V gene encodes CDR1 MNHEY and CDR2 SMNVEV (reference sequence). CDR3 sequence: CASSSGTGGNNEQFF.

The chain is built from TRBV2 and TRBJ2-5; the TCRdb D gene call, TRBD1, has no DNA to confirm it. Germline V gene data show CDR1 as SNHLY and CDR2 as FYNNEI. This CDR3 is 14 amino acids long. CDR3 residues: CASSDGRGQETQYF.

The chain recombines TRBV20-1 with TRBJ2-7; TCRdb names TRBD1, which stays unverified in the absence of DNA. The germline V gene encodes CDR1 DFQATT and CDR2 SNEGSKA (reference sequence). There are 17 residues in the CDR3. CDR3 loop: CSARDSPYRHLSYEQYF.

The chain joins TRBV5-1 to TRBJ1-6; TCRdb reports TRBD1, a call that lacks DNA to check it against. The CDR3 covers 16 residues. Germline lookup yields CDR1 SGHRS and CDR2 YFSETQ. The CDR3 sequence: CASSLGSLGDNSPLHF.

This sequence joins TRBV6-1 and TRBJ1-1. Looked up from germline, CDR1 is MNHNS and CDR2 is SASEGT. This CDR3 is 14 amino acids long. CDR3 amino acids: CATQEVVLNTEAFF.

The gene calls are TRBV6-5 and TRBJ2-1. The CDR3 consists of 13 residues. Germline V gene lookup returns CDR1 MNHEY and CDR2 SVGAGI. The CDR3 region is CASSYAGPNEQFF.

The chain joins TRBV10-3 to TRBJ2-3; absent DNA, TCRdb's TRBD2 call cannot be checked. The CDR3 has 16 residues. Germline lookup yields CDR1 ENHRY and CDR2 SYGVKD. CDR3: CAISTGTSGRADTQYF.

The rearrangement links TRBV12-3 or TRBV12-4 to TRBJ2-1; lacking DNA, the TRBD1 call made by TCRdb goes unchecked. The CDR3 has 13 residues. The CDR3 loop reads CASIGEGSDEQFF.

The chain's CDR3 is CASSSPSRSGLAGAGEQYF. The chain is built from TRBV6-5 and TRBJ2-7; there is no DNA to check the TCRdb D call of TRBD2. The CDR3 spans 19 residues. Germline V lookup: CDR1 MNHEY, CDR2 SVGAGI.

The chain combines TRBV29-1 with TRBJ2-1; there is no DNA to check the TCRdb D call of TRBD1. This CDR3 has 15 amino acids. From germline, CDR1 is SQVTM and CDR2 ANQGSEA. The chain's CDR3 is CSATHRDKLGNEQFF.

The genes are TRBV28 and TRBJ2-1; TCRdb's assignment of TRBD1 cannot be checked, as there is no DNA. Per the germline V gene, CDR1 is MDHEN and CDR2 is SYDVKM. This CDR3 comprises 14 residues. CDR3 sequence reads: CASSFEGASIEQFF.

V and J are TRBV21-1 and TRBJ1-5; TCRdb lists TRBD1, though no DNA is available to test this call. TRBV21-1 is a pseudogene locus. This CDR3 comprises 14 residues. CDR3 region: CASRGQGSNQPQHF.

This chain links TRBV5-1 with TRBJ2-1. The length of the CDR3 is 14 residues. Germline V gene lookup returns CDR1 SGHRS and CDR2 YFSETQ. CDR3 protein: CASSLAMLLNEQFF.

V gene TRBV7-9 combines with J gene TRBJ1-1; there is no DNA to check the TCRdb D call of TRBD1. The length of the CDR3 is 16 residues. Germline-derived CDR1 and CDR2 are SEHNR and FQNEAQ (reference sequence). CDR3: CASSLGTGTPRTEAFF.

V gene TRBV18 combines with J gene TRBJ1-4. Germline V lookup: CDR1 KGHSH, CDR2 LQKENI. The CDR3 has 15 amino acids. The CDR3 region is CASSPGNTYNEKLFF. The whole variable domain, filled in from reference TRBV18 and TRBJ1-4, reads NAGVMQNPRHLVRRRGQEARLRCSPMKGHSHVYWYRQLPEEGLKFMVYLQKENIIDESGMPKERFSAEFPKEGPSILRIQQVVRGDSAAYFCASSPGNTYNEKLFFGSGTQLSVL.